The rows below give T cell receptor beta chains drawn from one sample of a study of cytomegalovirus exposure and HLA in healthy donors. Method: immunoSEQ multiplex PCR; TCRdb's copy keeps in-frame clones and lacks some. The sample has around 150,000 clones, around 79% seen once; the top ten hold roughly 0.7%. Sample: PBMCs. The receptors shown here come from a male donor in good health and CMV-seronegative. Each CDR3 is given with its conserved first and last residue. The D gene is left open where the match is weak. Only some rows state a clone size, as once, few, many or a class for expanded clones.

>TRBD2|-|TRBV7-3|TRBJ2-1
CASSFLGGSSYNEQFF
TGTGCCAGCAGCTTCCTCGGGGGGAGCTCCTACAATGAGCAGTTCTTC
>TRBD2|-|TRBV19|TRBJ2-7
CASSGLAGGLEQYF
TGTGCCAGTAGTGGTCTAGCGGGAGGGCTCGAGCAGTACTTC
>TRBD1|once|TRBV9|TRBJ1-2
CASSAQDRGNYGYTF
TGTGCCAGCAGCGCCCAAGACAGGGGGAACTATGGCTACACCTTC
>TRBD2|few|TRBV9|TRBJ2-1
CASSRSLGTSGNEQFF
TGTGCCAGCAGCCGCTCACTAGGGACTAGCGGCAATGAGCAGTTCTTC
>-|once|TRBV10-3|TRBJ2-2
CAIIKNTGELFF
TGTGCCATCATTAAGAACACCGGGGAGCTGTTTTTT
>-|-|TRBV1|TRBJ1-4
CTSSPQELNEKLFF
TGCACCAGCAGCCCACAGGAACTAAATGAAAAACTGTTTTTT
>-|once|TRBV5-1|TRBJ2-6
CASSVGSSGANVLTF
TGCGCCAGCAGTGTCGGGAGCTCTGGGGCCAACGTCCTGACTTTC
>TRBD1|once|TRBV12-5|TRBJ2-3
CASAPRTGTTDTQYF
TGTGCTAGTGCCCCCCGGACAGGGACCACAGATACGCAGTATTTT
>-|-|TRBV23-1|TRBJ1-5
CASSHPGVENQPQHF
TGCGCCAGCAGTCATCCAGGGGTAGAAAATCAGCCCCAGCATTTT
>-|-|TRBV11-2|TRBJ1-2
CASSLGFPPAGYGYTF
TGTGCCAGCAGCTTAGGGTTTCCCCCCGCGGGCTATGGCTACACCTTC
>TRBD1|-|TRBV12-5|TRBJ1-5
CASGLVMAAGGSNQPQHF
TGTGCTAGTGGTTTGGTAATGGCGGCAGGGGGAAGCAATCAGCCCCAGCATTTT
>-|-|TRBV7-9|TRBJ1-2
CASSQGVGQNYGYTF
TGTGCCAGCAGCCAAGGGGTAGGGCAGAACTATGGCTACACCTTC
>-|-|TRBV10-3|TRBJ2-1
CAISTGLDYNEQFF
TGTGCCATCAGCACAGGGTTGGACTACAATGAGCAGTTCTTC
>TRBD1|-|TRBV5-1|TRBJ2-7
CASSSPGGAGYEQYF
TGCGCCAGCAGCTCTCCAGGGGGCGCTGGGTACGAGCAGTACTTC
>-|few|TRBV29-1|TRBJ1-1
CSVDVPGKAEAFF
TGCAGCGTTGATGTCCCCGGGAAGGCTGAAGCTTTCTTT
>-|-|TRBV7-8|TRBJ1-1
CASSPGRLEAFF
TGTGCCAGCAGCCCAGGGAGGCTTGAAGCTTTCTTT
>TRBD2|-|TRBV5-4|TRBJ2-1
CASSTGSGAFGEQFF
TGTGCCAGCAGCACAGGTAGCGGGGCTTTCGGTGAGCAGTTCTTC
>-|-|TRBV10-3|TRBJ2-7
CAISEGQILTYEQYF
TGTGCCATCAGTGAAGGACAGATTCTAACCTACGAGCAGTACTTC
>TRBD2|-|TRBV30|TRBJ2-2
CAWSQMHSGRRTGELFF
TGTGCCTGGAGTCAGATGCATAGCGGGAGGAGGACCGGGGAGCTGTTTTTT
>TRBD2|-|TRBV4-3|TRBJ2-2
CASSQESRGGVPTGELFF
TGCGCCAGCAGCCAAGAGTCCCGCGGGGGGGTACCCACCGGGGAGCTGTTTTTT
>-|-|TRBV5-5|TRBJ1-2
CASSHPGHLNYGYTF
TGTGCCAGCAGCCACCCAGGACACCTCAACTATGGCTACACCTTC
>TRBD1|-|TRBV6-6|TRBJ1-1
CASSPGQVMNTEAFF
TGTGCCAGCAGCCCGGGACAGGTAATGAATACTGAAGCTTTCTTT
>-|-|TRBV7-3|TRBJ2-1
CASSHGGNEQFF
TGTGCCAGCAGCCATGGAGGCAATGAGCAGTTCTTC
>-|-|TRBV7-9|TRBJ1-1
CSSSFSVNTEAFF
TGTTCCAGCAGCTTTTCAGTGAACACTGAAGCTTTCTTT
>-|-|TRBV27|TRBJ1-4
CASSPRGTTNEKLFF
TGTGCCAGCAGTCCTAGGGGCACAACTAATGAAAAACTGTTTTTT